A selection of T cell receptor beta chains follows, all from one sample in a study of blood T cell repertoires in COVID-19. Sequenced by immunoSEQ multiplex PCR; TCRdb stores in-frame clones only, minus some. The sample lists tens of thousands of clones, 80% to 90% occurring once. What was sequenced was peripheral blood. The receptors were gathered from a human donor in a cohort sampled during active COVID-19. Both conserved end residues are part of each CDR3. Each record gives: D gene, V gene, J gene, clone size, CDR3 protein, CDR3 DNA. D genes are given only for firm matches. Not every row has a clone size; where given, it reads once, few, many or a size class.

NA	TRBV5-1	TRBJ2-4	NA	CASSRQGGNIQYF	TGCGCCAGCAGCCGACAGGGAGGAAACATTCAGTACTTC
TRBD2	TRBV11-2	TRBJ2-1	NA	CASTVAGGGEQFF	TGTGCCAGCACAGTAGCGGGGGGTGGGGAGCAGTTCTTC
TRBD2	TRBV7-3	TRBJ2-1	NA	CASSVGLAGNEQFF	TGTGCCAGCAGCGTGGGACTAGCGGGGAATGAGCAGTTCTTC
NA	TRBV6-5	TRBJ1-6	once	CASSPLRGGSPLHF	TGTGCCAGCTCGCCGTTAAGGGGGGGATCACCCCTCCACTTT
TRBD2	TRBV5-1	TRBJ2-2	NA	CASSRLAGRDTGELFF	TGCGCCAGCAGCAGACTAGCGGGACGTGACACCGGGGAGCTGTTTTTT
NA	TRBV6-5	TRBJ2-7	NA	CASSYSWSYEQYF	TGTGCCAGCAGTTACTCCTGGAGCTACGAGCAGTACTTC
TRBD2	TRBV11-3	TRBJ2-7	NA	CASSLDWPGLKGPSYEQYF	TGTGCCAGCAGCTTAGATTGGCCGGGACTAAAGGGACCCTCCTACGAGCAGTACTTC
TRBD1	TRBV19	TRBJ1-3	NA	CASSPQGQVAVGNTIYF	TGTGCCAGTAGTCCCCAGGGACAGGTTGCGGTTGGAAACACCATATATTTT
TRBD2	TRBV28	TRBJ2-1	once	CASSLAGGPPGEQFF	TGTGCCAGCAGCTTAGCGGGAGGGCCACCGGGAGAGCAGTTCTTC
NA	TRBV5-4	TRBJ1-4	NA	CASSLFTPGGEKLFF	TGTGCCAGCAGTCTTTTTACCCCGGGAGGTGAAAAACTGTTTTTT
NA	TRBV4-1	TRBJ2-3	NA	CASSQDLRPSTDTQYF	TGCGCCAGCAGCCAAGATTTGCGGCCTAGCACAGATACGCAGTATTTT
NA	TRBV3-1/TRBV3-2	TRBJ2-1	once	CASSPRTPPASYNEQFF	TGTGCCAGCAGCCCCCGGACACCACCCGCGTCCTACAATGAGCAGTTCTTC
NA	TRBV7-2	TRBJ1-2	once	CASSLEPGYYGYTF	TGTGCCAGCAGCTTAGAACCGGGATACTATGGCTACACCTTC
NA	TRBV4-2	TRBJ1-2	NA	CASSQDQWARGYGYTF	TGTGCCAGCAGCCAAGATCAATGGGCCAGGGGCTATGGCTACACCTTC
TRBD2	TRBV5-6	TRBJ2-5	NA	CASSAGLAGGRGETQYF	TGTGCCAGCAGCGCGGGACTAGCGGGGGGGCGAGGGGAGACCCAGTACTTC
TRBD2	TRBV10-3	TRBJ2-1	NA	CAISDTTSGRASDEQFF	TGTGCCATCAGTGATACTACTAGCGGGAGGGCCTCCGATGAGCAGTTCTTC
NA	TRBV6-2/TRBV6-3	TRBJ2-7	NA	CASSYLQGPGGFEQYF	TGTGCCAGCAGTTACTTACAGGGACCCGGAGGATTCGAGCAGTACTTC
NA	TRBV21-1	TRBJ2-1	NA	CASSKADSLAGAGLVF	TGTGCCAGCAGCAAAGCCGACTCCCTAGCGGGAGCGGGGCTGGTCTTC
TRBD2	TRBV28	TRBJ2-7	NA	CASRKAGGGYEQYF	TGTGCCAGCAGAAAAGCGGGAGGGGGCTACGAGCAGTACTTC
NA	TRBV6-1	TRBJ2-1	NA	CASNRGTDNEQFF	TGTGCCAGCAACCGCGGGACAGACAATGAGCAGTTCTTC
TRBD1	TRBV25-1	TRBJ1-1	NA	CASSDSGQGNTEAFF	TGTGCCAGCAGTGATTCCGGACAGGGGAACACTGAAGCTTTCTTT
TRBD1	TRBV3-1/TRBV3-2	TRBJ2-5	NA	CASTRQGARETQYF	TGTGCCAGCACCCGACAGGGGGCGCGGGAGACCCAGTACTTC
TRBD1	TRBV11-3	TRBJ1-2	NA	CASSHRDRAVYGYTF	TGTGCCAGCAGCCACCGGGACAGGGCTGTCTATGGCTACACCTTC
NA	TRBV5-1	TRBJ2-3	once	CASSLDRVTDTQYF	TGCGCCAGCAGCTTGGACAGGGTAACAGATACGCAGTATTTT
NA	TRBV6-5	TRBJ2-2	NA	CASSRGSGELFF	TGTGCCAGCAGTCGAGGGTCCGGGGAGCTGTTTTTT
NA	TRBV18	TRBJ2-7	NA	CASSIGEEVTYEQYF	TGTGCCAGCTCGATCGGGGAAGAGGTCACCTACGAGCAGTACTTC
TRBD2	TRBV19	TRBJ2-4	once	CASSRTGTSSNIQYF	TGTGCCAGTAGCAGAACCGGGACTAGCAGTAACATTCAGTACTTC
TRBD1	TRBV19	TRBJ1-2	NA	CASSPGGYGYTF	TGTGCCAGTAGCCCAGGGGGCTATGGCTACACCTTC
TRBD2	TRBV24-1	TRBJ2-3	NA	CATSDSSGGHTDTQYF	TGTGCCACCAGTGATTCCAGCGGGGGGCACACAGATACGCAGTATTTT
TRBD2	TRBV5-1	TRBJ2-3	NA	CASSLARFGGAIDTQYF	TGCGCCAGCAGCTTGGCCCGTTTCGGGGGGGCAATAGATACGCAGTATTTT
NA	TRBV10-3	TRBJ1-1	NA	CAISGPSGNVENTEAFF	TGTGCCATCAGTGGCCCTAGCGGGAACGTAGAGAACACTGAAGCTTTCTTT
NA	TRBV18	TRBJ2-2	NA	CASSPPSGSTNTGELFF	TGTGCCAGCTCACCTCCCTCGGGATCCACAAACACCGGGGAGCTGTTTTTT
TRBD2	TRBV6-2/TRBV6-3	TRBJ2-1	NA	CASSYSRGGLDEQFF	TGTGCCAGCAGTTACTCTCGGGGGGGCCTCGATGAGCAGTTCTTC